The sample holds a few counts of the clone carrying this TCR beta chain. TCRdb reprocessed the RT-PCR reads via MiXCR and lists one record per CDR3 protein. The table includes almost 700,000 distinct CDR3 sequences, about 14% detected once. Germline-derived CDR1 and CDR2 are MNHEY and SVGEGT. With 6 bases removed from V and 11 bases from J, the gap between germline ends came to 20 bases. The CDR3 totals 14 residues. Sequencing was performed on memory CD4+ T cells from blood. The sequence derives from a female donor in good health, serving as a healthy control. This chain uses TRBV6-2 or TRBV6-3 with TRBJ2-1; either TRBD1 or TRBD2 may fit D (5 bases each). CDR3 nucleotides: TGTGCCAGCAGCTCCCTTGGGACCCCTACGCAGCAGTTCTTC. Translating it yields CASSSLGTPTQQFF.